Each of the 19 T cell receptor beta chains below was sequenced from the same sample in a study of T cell repertoires in cytomegalovirus infection (dated by TCRdb to 2018 to 2020). The reads were generated on an Illumina HiSeq 1500. TCRdb took the public reads, trimmed them with fastp at Q25, ran MiXCR for clone calling and kept in-frame beta chains. Every CDR3 protein is listed once, alongside the most common genes and DNA of its rows. This sample is represented by roughly 240,000 distinct CDR3 sequences; around 6.6% of them were singletons. The top ten hold roughly 6.5% of the sample. Sequenced: PBMCs. The receptors were sampled from a human donor in good health (CMV status not recorded). Some clones in this sample may be carry-over from other donors' samples.

Ten or more counts support this clonotype. The genes are TRBV28 and TRBJ1-5, with unresolved D. The CDR3 length is 9 residues. The germline CDR1 and CDR2 sequences are MDHEN and SYDVKM. The DNA for the CDR3 is TGTGTCGTGGGTCAGCCCCAGCATTTT. Its protein product is CVVGQPQHF.

This clonotype was seen at least ten times. This rearrangement joins TRBV6-2 or TRBV6-3 to TRBJ2-7, with 8 nucleotides matching TRBD2. From germline, CDR1 is MNHEY and CDR2 SVGEGT. CDR3 length: 15 amino acids. The ends lost 6 bases at V and 1 base at J; junction bases unmatched: 8. The CDR3: CASRFWTSRSYEQYF. CDR3 bases: TGTGCCAGCAGATTCTGGACTAGCCGTTCCTACGAGCAGTACTTC.

This clonotype has at least ten counts. The V gene is TRBV12-3 or TRBV12-4, the J gene TRBJ1-5; D ambiguous. V gave up 4 bases and J gave up 6 bases, with 4 bases separating them. The CDR3 length is 11 residues. The CDR3 DNA reads TGTGCCAGCAGTTCCGGTCAGCCCCAGCATTTT. The encoded protein is CASSSGQPQHF.

This clonotype was counted ten times or more. The genes are TRBV28 and TRBJ1-2; weak D call: TRBD1 (5 bases). Germline CDR1 reads MDHEN; CDR2 reads SYDVKM. This CDR3 contains 13 residues. Trimming left V 2 bases short and J 7 bases short, with 11 bases between. The DNA of the CDR3 is TGTGCCAGCAGTTTAGGGGGATTGCGTGGCTACACCTTC. Protein: CASSLGGLRGYTF.

This clonotype came up many times. The chain carries TRBV29-1 and TRBJ1-6, with TRBD1 matching 8 bases. The CDR3 is 16 residues long. Germline loops: CDR1 SQVTM, CDR2 ANQGSEA. Losses at the gene ends were 4 bases for V and 13 bases for J; bases not matched to a gene: 18. CDR3 residues: CSVGRDRRFRRFPLHF. In DNA form, the CDR3 reads TGCAGCGTTGGAAGGGACAGGAGATTTCGAAGGTTCCCCCTCCACTTT.

This clonotype has ten or more counts. The J gene is TRBJ2-2, the V gene TRBV7-6; 10 bases are shared with TRBD2. CDR1 is SGHVS, CDR2 FNYEAQ, per germline. Unmatched junction bases numbered 5, after V lost 1 base and J lost 0 bases. The CDR3 loop spans 18 amino acids. This CDR3 is CASSLELAGASNTGELFF. The CDR3 nucleotides are TGTGCCAGCAGCTTAGAGCTAGCGGGGGCCTCGAACACCGGGGAGCTGTTTTTT.

This clonotype was observed at least ten times. The chain recombines TRBV29-1 with TRBJ2-7; 14 bases match TRBD2. CDR3 size: 15 residues. The J segment lost 3 bases and the V segment lost 1 base, leaving 2 bases of the junction unmatched. Germline V CDR1 and CDR2: SQVTM, ANQGSEA. CDR3 in DNA: TGCAGCGTTGAAGGGACTAGCGGGGGGTACTACGAGCAGTACTTC. Encoded protein: CSVEGTSGGYYEQYF.

Comment on this clonotype: One end of the junction does not line up with germline, which may come from a read error. CDR3 DNA: TGTGCCAGCAGCCCAGACAGGGTGAACACCGCGGAGCTGTTTTTT. This gives the protein CASSPDRVNTAELFF. This sequence joins TRBV7-6 and TRBJ2-2, with 7 bases aligning to TRBD1. Looked up from germline, CDR1 is SGHVS and CDR2 is FNYEAQ. CDR3 length equals 15 residues.

J is TRBJ1-1 and V is TRBV29-1, with 7 nucleotides matching TRBD1. With V trimmed by 5 bases and J by 1 base, 4 bases remained unmatched. The CDR3 extends over 13 amino acids. CDR1 SQVTM and CDR2 ANQGSEA come from the germline V gene. Here the CDR3 DNA reads TGCAGCGTTCGCAAGGGGGCGAACACTGAAGCTTTCTTT. As protein: CSVRKGANTEAFF.

Details on this clonotype: A read error is possible here, since a much larger clone lies one base away. This sequence joins TRBV4-1 and TRBJ1-5, with D possibly TRBD1 on 5 matching bases. The CDR3 contains 13 residues. Germline loops: CDR1 MGHRA, CDR2 YSYEKL. Trimming shortened V by 4 bases and J by 9 bases, and 13 bases separated the two germline ends. This CDR3 reads CASSPREGRPQHF. CDR3 DNA sequence: TGCGCCAGCAGCCCCCGTGAGGGGCGGCCCCAGCATTTT.

Ten or more counts support this clonotype. The chain couples TRBV5-1 to TRBJ2-3; no clear D. Germline V lookup: CDR1 SGHRS, CDR2 YFSETQ. The CDR3 runs 16 residues. Trimming removed 0 bases from V and 4 bases from J, with 15 bases in between. CDR3 sequence: CASSLAPGPMADTQYF. The CDR3, as DNA: TGCGCCAGCAGCTTGGCCCCAGGTCCAATGGCAGATACGCAGTATTTT.

This clonotype occurred many times. It is unclear where the CDR3 begins or ends on the DNA, so no DNA is shown, and the CDR3 is as TCRdb lists it. CDR3 residues: CSVGEGIQVFF. The rearrangement uses TRBV29-1 and TRBJ1-1. The CDR3 adds up to 11 amino acids, both ends counted. The germline gives CDR1 SQVTM, CDR2 ANQGSEA.

The rearrangement links TRBV12-3 or TRBV12-4 to TRBJ1-4; TRBD1 matches 7 bases. The CDR3 runs 14 residues. The V gene end was trimmed by 6 bases and the J gene end by 7 bases; junction bases not matched to a gene: 8. The CDR3 reads CASRPGQTSEKLFF. The DNA of the CDR3 is TGTGCCAGCAGACCGGGACAGACGTCTGAAAAACTGTTTTTT.

The table lists this clonotype with many counts. The chain recombines TRBV11-3 with TRBJ2-2; D remains ambiguous. The germline gives CDR1 SGHNT, CDR2 YENEEA. Trimming stripped 6 bases from V and 4 bases from J, with 15 bases between. The CDR3 contains 15 residues. CDR3 loop: CASSSYTESTGELFF. The CDR3 region has the DNA TGTGCCAGCAGTTCCTACACGGAGAGCACCGGGGAGCTGTTTTTT. The complete variable domain, with remaining parts taken from reference TRBV11-3 and TRBJ2-2, reads EAGVVQSPRYKIIEKKQPVAFWCNPISGHNTLYWYLQNLGQGPELLIRYENEEAVDDSQLPKDRFSAERLKGVDSTLKIQPAELGDSAVYLCASSSYTESTGELFFGEGSRLTVL.

This clonotype has a count of ten or more. The genes are TRBV7-9 and TRBJ2-7; 10 bases are a match to TRBD2. Germline V lookup: CDR1 SEHNR, CDR2 FQNEAQ (reference sequence). CDR3 length: 16 residues. Trimming took 4 bases from V and 2 from J; bases not matched to a gene: 8. The CDR3 sequence is CASSSILAGFTYEQYF. CDR3 bases: TGTGCCAGCAGCTCTATACTAGCGGGGTTTACCTACGAGCAGTACTTC.

This clonotype was recorded at least ten times. The rearrangement joins TRBV7-9 to TRBJ2-3; a possible D gene is TRBD1 (6 bases). The germline V gene has CDR1 SEHNR and CDR2 FQNEAQ (reference sequence). V lost 2 bases and J 4 bases, leaving 13 bases between the germline ends. CDR3 length: 15 amino acids. The CDR3 spells CASSLRGSESDTQYF. CDR3 DNA sequence: TGTGCCAGCAGCTTAAGGGGGTCCGAATCAGATACGCAGTATTTT.

The chain employs TRBV13 and TRBJ1-2, with D unclear. The V gene's germline CDR1 is PRHDT and CDR2 FYEKMQ (reference sequence). Trimming pared 6 bases from V and 4 bases from J, leaving 3 bases between. CDR3 size: 10 residues. The CDR3 region is CASRLYGYTF. The CDR3 DNA is TGTGCCAGCAGACTCTATGGCTACACCTTC.

This clonotype was seen at least ten times. The chain carries TRBV28 and TRBJ1-1, with D hard to call. Trimming took 2 bases from V and 1 from J, leaving 14 bases between them. The CDR3 consists of 16 residues. Looked up from germline, CDR1 is MDHEN and CDR2 is SYDVKM. Here the CDR3 DNA reads TGTGCCAGCAGTTTAGGAATGCACAGCTCGAACACTGAAGCTTTCTTT. Its translation: CASSLGMHSSNTEAFF.

This clonotype was recorded a few times. The chain combines TRBV6-2 or TRBV6-3 with TRBJ2-7; D is perhaps TRBD1 or TRBD2 (5 bases each). CDR1 is MNHEY, CDR2 SVGEGT, per germline. CDR3 length equals 14 residues. Trimming stripped 6 bases from V and 3 bases from J, with 15 bases between. CDR3 residues: CASSLQGEYYEQYF. The CDR3 DNA is TGTGCCAGCAGCCTGCAGGGAGAATACTACGAGCAGTACTTC.